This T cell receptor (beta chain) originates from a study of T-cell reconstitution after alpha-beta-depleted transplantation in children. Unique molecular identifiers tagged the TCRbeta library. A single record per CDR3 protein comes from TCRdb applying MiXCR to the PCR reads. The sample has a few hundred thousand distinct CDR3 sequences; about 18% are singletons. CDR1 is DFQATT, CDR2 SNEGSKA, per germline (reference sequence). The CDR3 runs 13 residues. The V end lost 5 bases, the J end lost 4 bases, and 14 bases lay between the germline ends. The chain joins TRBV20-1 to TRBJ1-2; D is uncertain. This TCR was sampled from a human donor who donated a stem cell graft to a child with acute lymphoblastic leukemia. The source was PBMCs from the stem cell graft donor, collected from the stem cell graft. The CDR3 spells CSADPLGSYGYTF. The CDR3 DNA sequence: TGCAGTGCTGACCCCTTGGGCAGCTATGGCTACACCTTC.